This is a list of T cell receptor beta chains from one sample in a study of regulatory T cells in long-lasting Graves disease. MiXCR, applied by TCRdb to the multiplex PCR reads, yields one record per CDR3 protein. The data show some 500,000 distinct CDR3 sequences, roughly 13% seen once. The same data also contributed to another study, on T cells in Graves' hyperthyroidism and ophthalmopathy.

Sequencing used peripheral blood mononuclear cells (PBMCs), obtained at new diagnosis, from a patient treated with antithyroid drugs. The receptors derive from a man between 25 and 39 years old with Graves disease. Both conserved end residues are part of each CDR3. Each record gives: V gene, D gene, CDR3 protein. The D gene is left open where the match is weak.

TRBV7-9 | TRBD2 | CASSPGTSGRTDTQYF
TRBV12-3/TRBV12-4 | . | CASSPQGGETQCF
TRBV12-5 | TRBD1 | CASGFPTSGQGYNEQFF
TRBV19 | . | CASSPEWENEQFF
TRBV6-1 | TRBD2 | CASQRTRIGEQYF
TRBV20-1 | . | CSARLWSIGETQYF
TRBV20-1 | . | CSAREITTDTQYF
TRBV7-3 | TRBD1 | CASSLTVRQGLDEQFF
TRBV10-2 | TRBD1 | CASSVGQGGEQYF
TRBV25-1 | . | CASSEFGAVFSYEQYF
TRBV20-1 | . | CSARVGGMNTEAFF
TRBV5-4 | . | CASSFSGTDTQYF
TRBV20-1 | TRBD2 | CSASEPAGGSYNEQFF
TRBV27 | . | CASSLERGPTDTQYF
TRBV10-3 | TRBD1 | CAISDRGRNTEAFF
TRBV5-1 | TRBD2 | CASSSYRTSGRVIETQYF
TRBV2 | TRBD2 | CASRVLAGAYNEQFF
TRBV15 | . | CATSSPWDTGELFF
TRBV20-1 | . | CSATSPGERTRPNEQFF
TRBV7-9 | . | CASSSPPTVNSYEQYF
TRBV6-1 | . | CASSPLGQLGSGNTIYF
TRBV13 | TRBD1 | CASGSTGFDEKLFF
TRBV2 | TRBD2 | CASTLLAGAEQFF
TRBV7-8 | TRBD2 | CASSLRSGSSPQETQYF
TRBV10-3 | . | CATTTYNEQFF
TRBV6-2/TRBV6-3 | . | CASSYWGQLPYEQYF
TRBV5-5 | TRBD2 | CASSHSGRVNTGELFF
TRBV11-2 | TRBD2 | CASSREPAGATNEQFF
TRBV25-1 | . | CASSEPGDDYGYTF
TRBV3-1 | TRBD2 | CASSQLLGRNQETQYF
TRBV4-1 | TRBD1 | CASRRGVPGQGGYIQYF
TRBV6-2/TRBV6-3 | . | CASRKTYNEQFF
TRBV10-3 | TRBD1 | CAISFGQGGFETQYF
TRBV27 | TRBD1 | CASSPNLRDSFIKNYEQYF
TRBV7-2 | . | CASSVPGRIETQYF
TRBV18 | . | CASSPPVPYEQYF
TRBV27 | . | CASKTQGGKLFF
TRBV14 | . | CASSQFGGNTEAFF
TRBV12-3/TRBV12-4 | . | CASSAFEAGDTQYF
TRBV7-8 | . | CASSSPPSGLSTEAFF
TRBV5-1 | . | CASSLGGHANTEAFF
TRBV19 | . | CASSIGNPGGAGELFF
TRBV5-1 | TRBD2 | CASSLGWAGGTYEQYF
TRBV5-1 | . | CASSLGELAKNIQYF
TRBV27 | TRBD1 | CASSPRTGPNYGYTF
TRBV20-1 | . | CSSSLSRGADTQYF
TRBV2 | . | CASSERDWSSATNEKLFF
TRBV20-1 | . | CSAHIDFTEAFF
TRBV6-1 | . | CASSPLKTDTQYF
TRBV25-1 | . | CASNGGAWNSPLHF
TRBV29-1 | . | CSVIGRKDNEQFF
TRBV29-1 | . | CSAGGANNEKLFF
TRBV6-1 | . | CASSLGRLRKKLFF
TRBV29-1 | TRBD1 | CSVAMGQGAYEQYF
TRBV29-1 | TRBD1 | CSVDPGTGETEAFF
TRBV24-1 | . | CATSDLSSVGGLETQYF
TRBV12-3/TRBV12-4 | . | CASSRGSTYEQYF
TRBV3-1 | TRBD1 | CASSQRTGGDGYTF
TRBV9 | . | CASSPRQGSTDTQYF
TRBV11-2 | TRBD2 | CASSLAGSGVTQETQYF